This section outlines one T cell receptor beta chain sequence together with its context. The antigen it recognizes is unknown. No base quality information exists; no much larger clone differs at one position. This entry is derived from a study of shared clonotypes between healthy human individuals (dated by TCRdb to the early 2020s). Context from the whole study: The cohort comprised a couple of women and three men aged 18 to 49 years. For each donor, CD4 naive and CD4 memory were each run on three plates, CD8 naive on two plates, and CD8 memory on one plate. The study deeply sequenced blood TCR repertoires of several healthy adults to estimate repertoire size and the extent of clonotype sharing between individuals. To increase sequencing depth and limit assay-specific biases, different laboratories used diverse techniques to prepare libraries and sequence TCR repertoires. Per donor, leukapheresis produced somewhere between about 0.9 and 9.5 billion PBMCs. Overall study outcomes, separate from this receptor: Because the study included only a small number of donors, the genetic and exposure-history diversity represented was limited. Pairwise subsampling indicated that sequencing depth was expected to affect the degree of clonotype sharing among donors. Sampling was restricted to blood, and TCR repertoires in tissues likely differ from the TCR repertoires found in blood. Rarefaction of sorted-subset datasets indicated incomplete sequencing despite the large sequencing depth. Naive subsets generally had larger estimated clonotype richness than memory subsets did. Compared with non-shared clonotypes, clonotypes shared by all four sorted-subset donors had higher generation probabilities. About 4.5% of naive CD4, 3% to 4% of naive CD8, approximately 2% of memory CD4, and around 0.4% of memory CD8 clonotypes were shared across several donors.

Using the deep immunoSEQ assay, multiplex PCR amplified TCR CDR3 regions from genomic DNA. Genomic DNA extracted from each cell subset was distributed evenly over all wells of several immunoSEQ 96-well plates, and each plate served as one replicate. For sorted subsets, around 200 ng genomic DNA, equal to some 28,000 T cell genomes, was loaded into each replicate PCR. Purified libraries were quantified with a Qubit 3.0 fluorometer, sized on a Bioanalyzer 2100, and re-quantified with the KAPA Library Quantification kit. Every immunoSEQ 96-well plate was sequenced on a dedicated single-read 150-cycle Illumina NextSeq 550 flow cell. As for the original processing: Because the immunoSEQ output held only junctional sequences and lacked quality scores, the filtering could not match the filtering applied to full-length reads. To assign V/J genes and CDR3, sequences were annotated using PyIR, a Python wrapper for IgBLAST v1.9, with IMGT germline references. Reads were filtered out if the reads had weak V/J assignments (E-value above 1e-6), no CDR3, stop codons, out-of-frame junctions, or ambiguous translated residues. V3J clonotypes were defined as sequences sharing an identical inferred V gene, J gene, and CDR3 amino acid sequence. Percentage overlap between repertoires was computed as shared unique clonotypes divided by the size of the smaller repertoire. Three approaches were used to assess repertoire richness: RTK rarefaction, the Chao1 estimator, and Recon v2.1 estimates of unobserved clonotypes. Generation probabilities were computed with OLGA for all TCRbeta clonotypes obtained by the gDNA method from a handful of donors. TCRdb limited this immuneACCESS table to in-frame rearrangements with V and J called. A share of clones is missing; checked studies link under half to unresolved V genes, and the rest is unexplained. V and J calls and clone size are those listed in that table; D and trimming were worked out from the DNA. The table for this sample lists roughly 2,000,000 clones; 85% to 95% of them were counted only once. The ten largest clones add up to around 1.7% of the sample.

CD8 naive samples were CD45RO-negative cells positively selected for CCR7, giving a CD45RA+CCR7+ population that excluded TemRA cells. Donors were healthy HIV-negative adults with no recently reported acute infections or vaccinations. Every donor was a Caucasian adult residing in Nashville, Tennessee, USA. Blood was obtained by leukapheresis, after which PBMCs were separated by Ficoll-Histopaque density gradient centrifugation and cryopreserved in liquid nitrogen vapor phase. Analytical flow cytometry was used to check the purity and quantity of each magnetically sorted T cell population. From each sorted fraction, genomic DNA was isolated and quantified by UV absorbance on a Nanodrop 2000c. The CDR3 has 15 amino acids, counting the end cysteine and phenylalanine. CDR3 DNA is the only sequence kept; it has 45 bases, read in frame from the first base. Trimming leaves V shorter by 4 bases and J shorter by 6 bases, with the junction holding 12 bases beyond the gene matches. The germline V gene provides CDR1 MNHEY and CDR2 SVGAGI.

The sequenced material came from naive CD8+ T cells from PBMCs. Read against the paper, the sample's cell subset or site label means: CD45RA+CCR7+. The sequence was collected from a man younger than 30 in good health. Some clones in this sample may be carry-over from other donors' samples. The sequence joins TRBV6-5 to TRBJ2-7; 7 central bases correspond to TRBD1. The CDR3 region has the sequence CASSWVNRGFSEQYF. The base sequence is TGTGCCAGCAGTTGGGTGAACAGGGGATTCTCCGAGCAGTACTTC.